The rows below give T cell receptor beta chains drawn from one sample of a study of blood T cell repertoires in COVID-19. Produced via immunoSEQ multiplex PCR; TCRdb's table is partial and in-frame only. The sample includes over 200,000 clones, around 92% of them seen just once. Material for sequencing was peripheral blood. All receptors derive from a young man with acute or convalescent COVID-19. Each CDR3 is given with its conserved first and last residue. A D gene is named only where the DNA matches it firmly. The size of a clone is reported for some rows only, either as once, few or many, or as a class for expanded clones.

clone size	V gene	J gene	D gene	CDR3 protein	CDR3 DNA
.	TRBV29-1	TRBJ1-1	TRBD1	CSAAGGTGGADKAFF	TGCAGCGCCGCAGGGGGTACAGGGGGAGCCGACAAAGCTTTCTTT
.	TRBV30	TRBJ2-7	TRBD1	CAWSWGQGVYEQYF	TGTGCCTGGAGTTGGGGACAGGGTGTGTACGAGCAGTACTTC
.	TRBV7-8	TRBJ2-5	.	CASSPMRWAGETQYF	TGTGCCAGCAGCCCAATGAGGTGGGCGGGGGAGACCCAGTACTTC
once	TRBV19	TRBJ1-5	.	CASDTQGLIYQPQHF	TGTGCCAGTGATACCCAGGGGCTAATCTATCAGCCCCAGCATTTT
.	TRBV29-1	TRBJ1-1	.	CSVVGGANTEAFF	TGCAGCGTTGTAGGGGGGGCGAACACTGAAGCTTTCTTT
once	TRBV27	TRBJ2-1	TRBD2	CASRVAGAHNEQFF	TGTGCCAGCAGGGTAGCGGGGGCTCACAATGAGCAGTTCTTC
.	TRBV5-1	TRBJ1-2	TRBD1	CASSLGQGLENYGYTF	TGCGCCAGCAGCTTGGGACAGGGATTAGAAAACTATGGCTACACCTTC
.	TRBV15	TRBJ1-5	.	CATSNNVRAGNNQPQHF	TGTGCCACCAGCAACAATGTTCGTGCAGGGAACAATCAGCCCCAGCATTTT
.	TRBV28	TRBJ1-1	.	CASTIAGGNTEAFF	TGTGCCAGCACCATAGCCGGGGGGAACACTGAAGCTTTCTTT
once	TRBV7-9	TRBJ2-7	.	CASSLSGPYEQYF	TGTGCCAGCAGCTTAAGCGGACCCTACGAGCAGTACTTC
.	TRBV28	TRBJ1-6	TRBD1	CASRVGGLSPLHF	TGTGCCAGCAGGGTAGGGGGCCTCTCACCCCTCCACTTT
.	TRBV7-9	TRBJ1-5	TRBD1	CASTPGTGGASGSNQPQHF	TGTGCCAGCACCCCTGGGACAGGCGGGGCCTCTGGTAGCAATCAGCCCCAGCATTTT
.	TRBV27	TRBJ1-2	TRBD1	CASSPGGFSYGYTF	TGTGCCAGCAGTCCAGGGGGCTTTAGCTATGGCTACACCTTC
once	TRBV29-1	TRBJ2-7	TRBD2	CSVALAGGTYEQYF	TGCAGCGTTGCGTTAGCGGGAGGAACCTACGAGCAGTACTTC
.	TRBV11-1	TRBJ1-5	.	CASSPNGENQPQHF	TGTGCCAGCAGCCCTAATGGGGAGAATCAGCCCCAGCATTTT
.	TRBV14	TRBJ1-2	.	CASSHPIGSFEGYTF	TGTGCCAGCAGCCACCCTATCGGGTCCTTCGAGGGCTACACCTTC
.	TRBV29-1	TRBJ2-7	TRBD2	CSVELLAGISYEQYF	TGCAGCGTTGAATTACTAGCGGGGATCTCGTACGAGCAGTACTTC
.	TRBV19	TRBJ1-1	.	CASMGLRNTEAFF	TGTGCCAGTATGGGGCTGAGGAACACTGAAGCTTTCTTT
.	TRBV5-1	TRBJ2-2	TRBD2	CASSLAGGPGGELFF	TGCGCCAGCAGCTTGGCGGGAGGGCCCGGCGGGGAGCTGTTTTTT
.	TRBV27	TRBJ2-5	.	CASSPSGAVEKTQYF	TGTGCCAGCAGTCCTTCAGGGGCGGTCGAAAAGACCCAGTACTTC
.	TRBV28	TRBJ1-1	.	CASRPGLENTEAFF	TGTGCCAGCAGACCAGGACTAGAGAACACTGAAGCTTTCTTT
.	TRBV18	TRBJ1-1	.	CASSPPYQRRIEAFF	TGTGCCAGCTCACCACCTTATCAGCGCCGGATTGAAGCTTTCTTT
.	TRBV28	TRBJ1-2	.	CASSRSGTLIYGYTF	TGTGCCAGCAGTCGTTCCGGGACACTGATCTATGGCTACACCTTC
.	TRBV2	TRBJ2-5	.	CASSWGEYQETQYF	TGTGCCAGCAGTTGGGGCGAGTACCAAGAGACCCAGTACTTC
.	TRBV7-9	TRBJ1-1	.	CASSLGNSPINTEAFF	TGTGCCAGCAGCTTAGGGAACAGCCCGATAAACACTGAAGCTTTCTTT
.	TRBV28	TRBJ1-5	.	CASSQEAWRQPQHF	TGTGCCAGCAGCCAAGAGGCTTGGAGACAGCCCCAGCATTTT
.	TRBV10-1	TRBJ2-1	.	CASSEGNRPEQFF	TGCGCCAGCAGTGAGGGGAACAGGCCTGAGCAGTTCTTC
.	TRBV7-9	TRBJ2-6	TRBD1	CASSFDRGLISGANVLTF	TGTGCCAGCAGCTTTGACAGGGGGCTTATCTCTGGGGCCAACGTCCTGACTTTC
.	TRBV18	TRBJ2-6	.	CASSPPRGSAGANVLTF	TGTGCCAGCTCACCTCCCAGGGGAAGCGCTGGGGCCAACGTCCTGACTTTC
.	TRBV4-2	TRBJ2-6	.	CASSQDLVSLRGGANVLTF	TGTGCCAGCAGCCAAGATTTAGTGAGCCTGAGAGGTGGGGCCAACGTCCTGACTTTC
.	TRBV6-5	TRBJ2-7	TRBD2	CASRKREATTYEQYF	TGTGCCAGCAGAAAGCGGGAGGCTACCACCTACGAGCAGTACTTC
.	TRBV11-2	TRBJ1-3	.	CASSQIITENTIYF	TGTGCCAGCAGCCAGATAATCACAGAAAACACCATATATTTT
.	TRBV27	TRBJ2-7	TRBD2	CASSLFGRPSPTSSTYEQYF	TGTGCCAGCAGTTTATTCGGCCGACCCTCGCCGACTAGCTCTACCTACGAGCAGTACTTC
.	TRBV9	TRBJ2-2	.	CASSLKTGPGELFF	TGTGCCAGCAGCTTAAAGACGGGTCCCGGGGAGCTGTTTTTT
few	TRBV5-1	TRBJ1-3	.	CASSPRGPAGNTIYF	TGCGCCAGCAGTCCCAGGGGCCCGGCTGGAAACACCATATATTTT
.	TRBV7-8	TRBJ2-7	TRBD2	CASSLLVAGGEQYF	TGTGCCAGCAGCTTATTAGTAGCGGGAGGCGAGCAGTACTTC
.	TRBV7-2	TRBJ2-1	.	CASSLQKREQFF	TGTGCCAGCAGCTTACAAAAGAGGGAGCAGTTCTTC
few	TRBV2	TRBJ2-7	.	CASAGLGGYEQYF	TGTGCCAGCGCGGGCCTAGGAGGCTACGAGCAGTACTTC
few	TRBV27	TRBJ2-3	TRBD2	CASSPTSGGSTDTQYF	TGTGCCAGCAGCCCAACTAGCGGGGGAAGCACAGATACGCAGTATTTT
.	TRBV28	TRBJ1-5	.	CASSLLVRGSLSQHF	TGTGCCAGCAGTTTATTGGTAAGGGGATCCTTGTCCCAGCATTTT
.	TRBV19	TRBJ2-1	.	CASNRVSGNEQFF	TGTGCCTCCAACAGGGTATCCGGCAATGAGCAGTTCTTC
once	TRBV18	TRBJ2-1	TRBD1	CASSGTGGLYNEQFF	TGTGCCAGCTCAGGTACAGGGGGGCTTTACAATGAGCAGTTCTTC
.	TRBV27	TRBJ1-5	.	CASSLGGLGSNQPQHF	TGTGCCAGCAGTTTGGGGGGGCTGGGGAGCAATCAGCCCCAGCATTTT
.	TRBV30	TRBJ1-2	.	CAWIYSGGYTF	TGTGCCTGGATCTACTCGGGTGGCTACACCTTC
.	TRBV19	TRBJ1-2	.	CASSTPQGGRGYTF	TGTGCCAGTAGTACACCTCAAGGGGGTCGCGGCTACACCTTC
once	TRBV5-1	TRBJ1-6	.	CASSLGNRLNSPLHF	TGCGCCAGCAGCCTGGGAAACAGGTTGAATTCACCCCTCCACTTT
.	TRBV19	TRBJ1-2	.	CASSYRTLGGGLGYTF	TGTGCCAGTAGCTATCGAACCTTAGGGGGGGGCCTTGGCTACACCTTC
.	TRBV10-2	TRBJ2-6	.	CASSDGGVLTF	TGCGCCAGCAGTGACGGGGGCGTCCTGACTTTC
once	TRBV11-2	TRBJ1-1	.	CASRAPGVNTEAFF	TGTGCCAGCAGGGCACCCGGGGTGAACACTGAAGCTTTCTTT
.	TRBV3-1/TRBV3-2	TRBJ1-2	.	CASSQHREGGYTF	TGTGCCAGCAGCCAACACAGGGAGGGTGGCTACACCTTC
.	TRBV27	TRBJ2-1	TRBD2	CASREYSGGAYNEQFF	TGTGCCAGCAGGGAATATAGCGGGGGGGCCTACAATGAGCAGTTCTTC
.	TRBV28	TRBJ2-1	TRBD2	CASSFWSLAGEDDEQFF	TGTGCCAGCAGTTTTTGGTCATTAGCGGGAGAAGATGATGAGCAGTTCTTC
.	TRBV6-5	TRBJ1-5	TRBD1	CASVGTGIQPQHF	TGTGCCAGCGTCGGGACAGGGATCCAGCCCCAGCATTTT
.	TRBV3-1/TRBV3-2	TRBJ2-7	.	CASSRGSFSYEQYF	TGTGCCAGCAGCCGGGGCAGCTTTTCCTACGAGCAGTACTTC
once	TRBV5-4	TRBJ1-2	TRBD1	CASSQGQAYYGYTF	TGTGCCAGCAGCCAAGGACAGGCATACTATGGCTACACCTTC